The 24 T cell receptor beta chains in this list originate from one sample, sequenced in a study of blood T cell repertoires in COVID-19 (dated by TCRdb to 2018 to 2021). Preparation of the library involved the immunoSEQ multiplex PCR assay. TCRdb obtained this table from immuneACCESS and retained in-frame rearrangements with V and J assigned. These tables miss some clones; where compared with another copy, unresolved V genes account for less than half of the shortfall, and the remainder is unexplained. The sample table lists roughly 86,000 clones, roughly four fifths of them with a count of one. The ten largest clones take up about 2% of the sample. The sequenced material came from peripheral blood. The receptors come from a woman between 70 and 85 years old with acute or convalescent COVID-19.

This clone was found once. The rearrangement links TRBV3-1 (or the pseudogene TRBV3-2) to TRBJ1-5; the match to TRBD1 covers 7 bases. CDR1 is LGHDT, CDR2 YNNKEL, per germline (reference sequence). The CDR3 length is 14 residues. The ends lost 6 bases at V and 4 bases at J; junction bases unmatched: 6. The CDR3 region is CASSFGQANQPQHF. As DNA, the CDR3 is TGTGCCAGCAGTTTTGGACAGGCAAATCAGCCCCAGCATTTT.

The chain joins TRBV30 to TRBJ1-1; possibly TRBD1 for D (5 bases). Trimming removed 3 bases at V and 11 bases at J, with 16 bases between. CDR1 is GTSNPN, CDR2 SVGIG, per germline (reference sequence). The CDR3 is 12 residues long. CDR3 residues: CAWSRASGVAFF. CDR3 nucleotides: TGTGCCTGGAGCAGGGCGAGTGGTGTTGCTTTCTTT.

The chain is built from TRBV10-1 and TRBJ1-2; TRBD1 matches at 7 bases. The CDR3 is 13 residues long. The V gene's germline CDR1 is WNHNN and CDR2 SYGVQD (reference sequence). V lost 8 bases, J lost 8 bases, and 11 bases stayed unmatched. CDR3 loop: CASSKTGEVGYTF. CDR3 nucleotide sequence: TGCGCCAGCTCCAAAACAGGGGAGGTGGGCTACACCTTC.

The rearrangement joins TRBV12-3 or TRBV12-4 to TRBJ1-1, with D uncertain. The CDR3 sequence is 12 residues long. Trimming left V 3 bases short and J 3 bases short, with 5 bases between. CDR3 protein: CASSFSDTEAFF. CDR3 nucleotide sequence: TGTGCCAGCAGTTTCTCCGACACTGAAGCTTTCTTT.

V is TRBV12-3 or TRBV12-4 and J is TRBJ1-1, with D maybe TRBD1 (5 bases). Trimming stripped 5 bases from V and 7 bases from J, with 11 bases between. The CDR3 sequence is 12 residues long. The CDR3 loop reads CASSPLDSEAFF. The CDR3 DNA follows: TGTGCCAGCAGTCCTCTCGACAGTGAAGCTTTCTTT.

The J gene is TRBJ2-1, the V gene TRBV19; 9 bases line up with TRBD2. V lost 3 bases and J lost 4; bases outside the gene matches: 10. CDR3 length: 17 amino acids. From germline, CDR1 is LNHDA and CDR2 SQIVND (reference sequence). This chain's CDR3 is CASSMDLKAGGYNEQFF. The CDR3 DNA sequence: TGTGCCAGTAGTATGGACCTCAAAGCGGGGGGTTACAATGAGCAGTTCTTC.

This sequence joins TRBV19 and TRBJ2-3, with TRBD2 matching over 7 bases. The CDR3 length is 14 residues. Germline loops: CDR1 LNHDA, CDR2 SQIVND (reference sequence). V was clipped by 4 bases and J by 7 bases; unmatched bases: 8. In nucleotides, the CDR3 is TGTGCCAGTAGTAGCAGCGGGGTAAGGAATACGCAGTATTTT. As protein: CASSSSGVRNTQYF.

V gene TRBV29-1 combines with J gene TRBJ1-1, with TRBD1 matching over 9 bases. V lost 6 bases and J lost 6; bases outside the gene matches: 8. CDR1 is SQVTM and CDR2 is ANQGSEA in the germline V gene. The CDR3 is 13 residues long. CDR3 in amino acids: CSVNLDRGAEAFF. In DNA form, the CDR3 reads TGCAGCGTAAATCTGGACAGGGGTGCTGAAGCTTTCTTT. The full variable domain, in which reference TRBV29-1 and TRBJ1-1 provide the parts outside the CDR3, is SAVISQKPSRDICQRGTSLTIQCQVDSQVTMMFWYRQQPGQSLTLIATANQGSEATYESGFVIDKFPISRPNLTFSTLTVSNMSPEDSSIYLCSVNLDRGAEAFFGQGTRLTVV.

CDR3 nucleotide sequence: TGTGCCAGCAGCCAGATCATACAGGGAACCGGGGAGCTGTTTTTT. It is translated as CASSQIIQGTGELFF. The chain recombines TRBV7-6 with TRBJ2-2, with a weak D call TRBD1 (6 bases). Trimming took 5 bases from V and 5 from J, leaving 15 bases between them. The length of the CDR3 is 15 residues. Germline V lookup: CDR1 SGHVS, CDR2 FNYEAQ.

V usage is TRBV28 and J usage is TRBJ1-2; 11 nucleotides line up with TRBD1. Germline V gene lookup returns CDR1 MDHEN and CDR2 SYDVKM. This CDR3 has 13 amino acids. CDR3 nucleotide sequence: TGTGCTGGGGGACAGGGGGTTAACTATGGCTACACCTTC. Amino acid sequence: CAGGQGVNYGYTF.

The rearrangement uses TRBV7-3 and TRBJ2-6; 10 bases map to TRBD2. The length of the CDR3 is 17 residues. Germline lookup yields CDR1 SGHTA and CDR2 FQGTGA. Trimming removed 4 bases from V and 0 bases from J; junction bases left unmatched: 3. The CDR3 sequence is CASSYRLAGSGANVLTF. Written as DNA, the CDR3 is TGTGCCAGCAGCTACAGACTAGCGGGCTCTGGGGCCAACGTCCTGACTTTC.

The CDR3 region has the DNA TGTGCCAGCAGTTTCTTCGACAGGGGAGTTCCCTACGAGCAGTACTTC. It codes for CASSFFDRGVPYEQYF. The genes are TRBV27 and TRBJ2-7; 8 bases fit TRBD1. This CDR3 spans 16 amino acids. CDR1 is MNHEY, CDR2 SMNVEV, per germline (reference sequence). Trimming took 3 bases from V and 2 from J; bases not matched to a gene: 9.

In regard to this clone: Other DNA sequences from this sample encode an identical CDR3 as well. The chain is built from TRBV3-1 (or the pseudogene TRBV3-2) and TRBJ2-2; D is ambiguous. This CDR3 contains 11 residues. CDR1 and CDR2 from the germline V gene are LGHDT and YNNKEL (reference sequence). Trimming shortened V by 7 bases and J by 5 bases, and 5 bases separated the two germline ends. CDR3 in DNA: TGTGCCAGCACAGGTACCGGGGAGCTGTTTTTT. Its protein product is CASTGTGELFF.

The chain carries TRBV5-8 and TRBJ2-1; D is perhaps TRBD2 (5 bases). The CDR3 runs to 11 residues. Trimming left V 6 bases short and J 9 bases short, with 10 bases between. The V gene's germline CDR1 is SGHTS and CDR2 YDEGEE. CDR3 protein: CASTGLTEQFF. The CDR3 nucleotides read TGTGCCAGCACCGGACTGACTGAGCAGTTCTTC.

This chain uses TRBV5-4 with TRBJ1-2; 8 nucleotides match TRBD1. The CDR3 is made up of 16 amino acids. V shed 1 base and J 3 bases; nucleotides not matched to a gene: 8. The V gene's germline CDR1 is SGHNT and CDR2 YYREEE (reference sequence). This chain's CDR3 is CASSLRTGRFDYGYTF. The CDR3 bases are TGTGCCAGCAGCTTGAGGACAGGGCGATTTGACTATGGCTACACCTTC.

The chain has TRBV29-1 and TRBJ1-1; TRBD1 matches at 7 bases. The germline V gene encodes CDR1 SQVTM and CDR2 ANQGSEA. With V trimmed by 4 bases and J by 5 bases, 4 bases remained unmatched. This CDR3 is built from 12 residues. The CDR3 region has the DNA TGCAGCGTTGGACAGGGTGGGACTGAAGCTTTCTTT. This encodes CSVGQGGTEAFF. Full variable domain (remainder filled in from reference TRBV29-1 and TRBJ1-1): SAVISQKPSRDICQRGTSLTIQCQVDSQVTMMFWYRQQPGQSLTLIATANQGSEATYESGFVIDKFPISRPNLTFSTLTVSNMSPEDSSIYLCSVGQGGTEAFFGQGTRLTVV.

The sample holds one count of this clone. CDR3 sequence: CASSDSGGQGETQYF. CDR3 DNA: TGTGCCAGCAGTGACTCGGGAGGACAGGGAGAGACCCAGTACTTC. The chain carries TRBV6-4 and TRBJ2-5, with 8 bases that match TRBD1. The CDR3 contains 15 residues. V lost 0 bases to trimming and J lost 4 bases; unmatched junction nucleotides: 4. Germline V gene lookup returns CDR1 MRHNA and CDR2 SNTAGT.

V usage is TRBV16 and J usage is TRBJ1-5; D is ambiguous. Trimming took 1 base from V and 0 from J, leaving 16 bases between them. Germline V gives CDR1 KGHSY, CDR2 FQNENV. The CDR3 extends over 18 amino acids. CDR3 region: CASSQWSGVQYSNQPQHF. The CDR3 DNA is TGTGCCAGCAGCCAATGGAGCGGGGTTCAGTATAGCAATCAGCCCCAGCATTTT.

The chain is built from TRBV29-1 and TRBJ1-2; D is uncertain. Germline V gives CDR1 SQVTM, CDR2 ANQGSEA. The CDR3 runs 14 residues. Trimming removed 1 base from V and 5 bases from J, with 14 bases in between. The CDR3 is CSVEVSQSNYGYTF. In DNA form, the CDR3 reads TGCAGCGTTGAAGTGTCCCAATCAAATTATGGCTACACCTTC.

This chain links TRBV5-1 with TRBJ2-3, with 8 bases lining up with TRBD1. The CDR3 sequence is 16 residues long. Trimming at V came to 4 bases and at J to 0 bases, leaving 7 bases not matched to a gene. Looked up from germline, CDR1 is SGHRS and CDR2 is YFSETQ. CDR3 sequence: CASSLQGEFSTDTQYF. As DNA, the CDR3 is TGCGCCAGCAGCCTACAGGGGGAATTCAGCACAGATACGCAGTATTTT. Drawing the rest from reference TRBV5-1 and TRBJ2-3, the complete variable domain is KAGVTQTPRYLIKTRGQQVTLSCSPISGHRSVSWYQQTPGQGLQFLFEYFSETQRNKGNFPGRFSGRQFSNSRSEMNVSTLELGDSALYLCASSLQGEFSTDTQYFGPGTRLTVL.

V and J are TRBV5-1 and TRBJ1-2; TRBD1 might be the D (6 bases). CDR1 is SGHRS and CDR2 is YFSETQ in the germline V gene. The CDR3 runs to 15 residues. Trimming cost V 4 bases and J 2 bases, with 15 bases left between them. The CDR3 nucleotides read TGCGCCAGCAGCATAAACAGGGTTGCCAACTATGGCTACACCTTC. Translated: CASSINRVANYGYTF.

This chain links TRBV5-1 with TRBJ1-1, with 7 bases matching TRBD1. The germline CDR1 and CDR2 sequences are SGHRS and YFSETQ. V dropped 4 bases and J dropped 1; count of bases not matched to a gene: 7. The CDR3 is 15 residues long. The CDR3 DNA reads TGCGCCAGCAGCCCGAACAGGGGCCCGAACACTGAAGCTTTCTTT. Encoded protein: CASSPNRGPNTEAFF.

The chain combines TRBV5-4 with TRBJ2-2, with D possibly being TRBD2 (5 bases). The length of the CDR3 is 13 residues. Germline lookup yields CDR1 SGHNT and CDR2 YYREEE (reference sequence). V gave up 0 bases and J gave up 7 bases, with 7 bases separating them. DNA for the CDR3: TGTGCCAGCAGCTTGGTCGGAGGCGGGGAGCTGTTTTTT. It codes for CASSLVGGGELFF.

J is TRBJ1-1 and V is TRBV20-1; the match to TRBD1 covers 8 bases. This CDR3 region has 14 residues. Germline V gives CDR1 DFQATT, CDR2 SNEGSKA (reference sequence). V dropped 3 bases and J dropped 3; count of bases not matched to a gene: 6. CDR3: CSASRNRGDTEAFF. The CDR3 nucleotides read TGCAGTGCTAGTCGGAACAGGGGGGACACTGAAGCTTTCTTT.